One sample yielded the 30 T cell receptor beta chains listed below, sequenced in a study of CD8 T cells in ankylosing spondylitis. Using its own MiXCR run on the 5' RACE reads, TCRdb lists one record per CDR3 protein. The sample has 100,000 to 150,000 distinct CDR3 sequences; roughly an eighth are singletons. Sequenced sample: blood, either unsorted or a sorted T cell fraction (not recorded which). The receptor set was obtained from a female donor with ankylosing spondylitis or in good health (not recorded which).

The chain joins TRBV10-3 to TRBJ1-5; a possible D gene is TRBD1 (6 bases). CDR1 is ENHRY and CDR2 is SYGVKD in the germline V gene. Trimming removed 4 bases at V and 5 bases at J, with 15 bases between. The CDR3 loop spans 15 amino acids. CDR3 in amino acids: CAISGREGDHQPQHF. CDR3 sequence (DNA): TGTGCCATCAGTGGCAGGGAGGGGGACCATCAGCCCCAGCATTTT.

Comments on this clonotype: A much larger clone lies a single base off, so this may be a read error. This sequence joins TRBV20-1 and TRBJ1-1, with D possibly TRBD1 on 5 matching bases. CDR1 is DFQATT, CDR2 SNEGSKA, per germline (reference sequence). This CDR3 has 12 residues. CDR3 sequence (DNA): TGCAGTGCTAGTGCCAGGGAGATTGAATCTTTCTTT. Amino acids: CSASAREIESFF.

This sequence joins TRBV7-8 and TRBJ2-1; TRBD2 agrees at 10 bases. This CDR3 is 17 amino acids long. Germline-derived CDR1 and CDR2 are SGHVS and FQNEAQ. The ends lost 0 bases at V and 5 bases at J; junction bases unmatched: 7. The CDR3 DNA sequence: TGTGCCAGCAGCTTAGCCAGCGGGAGGGCCCCTAACAATGAGCAGTTCTTC. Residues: CASSLASGRAPNNEQFF.

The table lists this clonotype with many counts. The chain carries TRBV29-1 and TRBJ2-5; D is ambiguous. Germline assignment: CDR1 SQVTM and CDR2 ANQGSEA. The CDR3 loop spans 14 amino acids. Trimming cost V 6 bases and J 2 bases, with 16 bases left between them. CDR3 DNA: TGCAGCGTCGCTCGGGTGGGGTTTCAAGAGACCCAGTACTTC. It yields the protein CSVARVGFQETQYF.

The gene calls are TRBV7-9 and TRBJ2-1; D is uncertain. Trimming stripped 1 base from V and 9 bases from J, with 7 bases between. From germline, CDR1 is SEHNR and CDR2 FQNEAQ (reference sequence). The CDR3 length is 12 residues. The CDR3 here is CASSLEATEQFF. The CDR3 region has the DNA TGTGCCAGCAGCTTAGAAGCTACTGAGCAGTTCTTC.

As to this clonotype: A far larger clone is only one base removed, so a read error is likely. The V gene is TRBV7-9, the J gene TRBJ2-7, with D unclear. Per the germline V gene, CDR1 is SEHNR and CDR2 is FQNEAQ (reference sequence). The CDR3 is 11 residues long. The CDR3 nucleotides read TGTGCCAGCAGCTTATCCTACGAGCAGTGCTTC. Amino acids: CASSLSYEQCF.

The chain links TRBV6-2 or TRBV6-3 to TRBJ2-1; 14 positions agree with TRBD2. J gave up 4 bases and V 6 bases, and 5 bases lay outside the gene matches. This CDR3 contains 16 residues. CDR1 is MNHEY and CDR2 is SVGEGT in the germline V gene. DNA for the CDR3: TGTGCCAGCAGGGGAGGACTAGCGGGGGGTTACAATGAGCAGTTCTTC. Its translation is CASRGGLAGGYNEQFF.

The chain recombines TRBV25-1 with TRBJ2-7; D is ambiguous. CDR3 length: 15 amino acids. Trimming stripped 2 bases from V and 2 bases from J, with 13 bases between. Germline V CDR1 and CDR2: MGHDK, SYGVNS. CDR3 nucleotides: TGTGCCAGCAGTGAAGACCTAGGGAAAACCTACGAGCAGTACTTC. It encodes CASSEDLGKTYEQYF.

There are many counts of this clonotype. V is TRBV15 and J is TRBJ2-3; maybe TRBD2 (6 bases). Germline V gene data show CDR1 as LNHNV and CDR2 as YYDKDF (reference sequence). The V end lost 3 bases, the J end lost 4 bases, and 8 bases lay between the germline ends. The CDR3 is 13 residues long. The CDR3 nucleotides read TGTGCCACCAGCAGTGGACTACCAGATACGCAGTATTTT. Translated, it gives CATSSGLPDTQYF.

DNA for the CDR3: TGTGCCAGCTCACCAGGCAGTCTGAGGGAGCAGTACTTC. It is translated as CASSPGSLREQYF. V and J are TRBV18 and TRBJ2-7; no clear D gene. V was pared by 2 bases and J by 7 bases, with 12 bases between. CDR1 and CDR2 from the germline V gene are KGHSH and LQKENI. The CDR3 contains 13 residues.

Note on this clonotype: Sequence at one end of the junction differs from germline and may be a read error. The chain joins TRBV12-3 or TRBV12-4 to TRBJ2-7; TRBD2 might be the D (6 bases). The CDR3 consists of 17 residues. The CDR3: CASRVGIGEDRSHEQCF. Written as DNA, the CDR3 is TGTGCCAGCAGAGTAGGGATAGGGGAGGATAGATCGCACGAGCAGTGCTTC.

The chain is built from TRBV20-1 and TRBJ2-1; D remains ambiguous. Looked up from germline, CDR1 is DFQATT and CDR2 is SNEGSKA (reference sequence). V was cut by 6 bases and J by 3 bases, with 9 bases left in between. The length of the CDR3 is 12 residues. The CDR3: CSAATDYNEQFF. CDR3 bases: TGCAGTGCCGCCACGGACTACAATGAGCAGTTCTTC.

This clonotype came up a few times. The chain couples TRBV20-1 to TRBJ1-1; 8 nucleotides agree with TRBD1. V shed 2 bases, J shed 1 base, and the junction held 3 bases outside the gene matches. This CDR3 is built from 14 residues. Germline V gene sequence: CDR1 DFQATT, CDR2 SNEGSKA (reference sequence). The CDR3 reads CSARRGQANTEAFF. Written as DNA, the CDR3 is TGCAGTGCTAGACGGGGACAGGCGAACACTGAAGCTTTCTTT.

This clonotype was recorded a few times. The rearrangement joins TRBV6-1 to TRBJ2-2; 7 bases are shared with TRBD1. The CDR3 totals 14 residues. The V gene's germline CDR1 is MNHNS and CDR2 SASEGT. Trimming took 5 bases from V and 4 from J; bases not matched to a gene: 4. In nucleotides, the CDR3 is TGTGCCAGCAGTCAAAGACAGGGCACCGGGGAGCTGTTTTTT. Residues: CASSQRQGTGELFF.

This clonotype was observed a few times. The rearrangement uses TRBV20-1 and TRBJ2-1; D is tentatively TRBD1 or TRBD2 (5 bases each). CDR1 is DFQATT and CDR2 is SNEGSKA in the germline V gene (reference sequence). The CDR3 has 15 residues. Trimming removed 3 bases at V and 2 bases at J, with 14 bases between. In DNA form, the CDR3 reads TGCAGTGCTAGCGTGGGGACGAATGCCTACAATGAGCAGTTCTTC. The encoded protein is CSASVGTNAYNEQFF.

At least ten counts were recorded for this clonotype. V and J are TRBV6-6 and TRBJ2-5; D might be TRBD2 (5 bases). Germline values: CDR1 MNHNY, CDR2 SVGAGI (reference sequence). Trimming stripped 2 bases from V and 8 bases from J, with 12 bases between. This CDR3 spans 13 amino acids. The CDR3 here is CASSYPRDDTQYF. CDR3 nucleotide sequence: TGTGCCAGCAGTTACCCTCGGGATGATACCCAGTACTTC.

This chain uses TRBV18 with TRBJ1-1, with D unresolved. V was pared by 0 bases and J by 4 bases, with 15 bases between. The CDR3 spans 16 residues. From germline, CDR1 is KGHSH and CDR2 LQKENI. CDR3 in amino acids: CASSPPWTLVGTEAFF. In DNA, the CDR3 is TGTGCCAGCTCACCACCGTGGACGTTGGTCGGCACTGAAGCTTTCTTT.

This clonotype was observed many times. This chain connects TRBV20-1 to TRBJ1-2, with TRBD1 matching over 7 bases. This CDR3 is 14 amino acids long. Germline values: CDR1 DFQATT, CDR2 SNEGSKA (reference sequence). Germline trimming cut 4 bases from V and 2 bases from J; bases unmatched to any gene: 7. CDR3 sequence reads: CSAITGAVNYGYTF. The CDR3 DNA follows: TGCAGTGCTATAACAGGGGCTGTAAACTATGGCTACACCTTC.

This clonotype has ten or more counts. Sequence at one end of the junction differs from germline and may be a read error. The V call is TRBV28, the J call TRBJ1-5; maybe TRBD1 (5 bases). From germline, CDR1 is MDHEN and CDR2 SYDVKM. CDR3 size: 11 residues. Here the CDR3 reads CASSLGGPRHF. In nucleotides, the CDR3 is TGTGCCAGCAGTTTGGGGGGACCCCGGCATTTT.

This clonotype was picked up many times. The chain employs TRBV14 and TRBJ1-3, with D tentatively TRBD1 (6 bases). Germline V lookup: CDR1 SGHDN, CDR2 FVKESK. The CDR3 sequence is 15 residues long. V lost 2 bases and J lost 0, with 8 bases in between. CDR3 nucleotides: TGTGCCAGCAGCCAAAAGGGGGTCTCTGGAAACACCATATATTTT. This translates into CASSQKGVSGNTIYF.

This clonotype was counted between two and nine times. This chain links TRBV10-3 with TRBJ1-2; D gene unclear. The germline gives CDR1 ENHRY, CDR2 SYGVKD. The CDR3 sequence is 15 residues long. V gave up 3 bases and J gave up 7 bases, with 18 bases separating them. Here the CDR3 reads CAISEIRGARGGYTF. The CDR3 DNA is TGTGCCATCAGTGAAATTCGTGGCGCCCGGGGTGGCTACACCTTC.

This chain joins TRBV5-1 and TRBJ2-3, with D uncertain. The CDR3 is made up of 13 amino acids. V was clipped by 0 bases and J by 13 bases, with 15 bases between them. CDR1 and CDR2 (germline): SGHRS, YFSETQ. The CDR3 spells CASSLDLTQMEYF. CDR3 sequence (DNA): TGCGCCAGCAGCTTGGACTTAACGCAGATGGAGTATTTT.

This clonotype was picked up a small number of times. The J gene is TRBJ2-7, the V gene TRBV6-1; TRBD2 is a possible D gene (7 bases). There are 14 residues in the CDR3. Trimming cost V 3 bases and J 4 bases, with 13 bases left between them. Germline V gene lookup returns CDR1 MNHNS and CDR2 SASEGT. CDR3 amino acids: CASSDGGRVYEQYF. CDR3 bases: TGTGCCAGCAGTGACGGGGGGCGCGTATACGAGCAGTACTTC.

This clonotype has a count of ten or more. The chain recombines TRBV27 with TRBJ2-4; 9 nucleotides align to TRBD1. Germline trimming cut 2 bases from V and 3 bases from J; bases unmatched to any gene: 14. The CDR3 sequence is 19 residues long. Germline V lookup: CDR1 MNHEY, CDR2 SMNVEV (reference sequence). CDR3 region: CASSLRGPGQGLGKNIQYF. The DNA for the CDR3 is TGTGCCAGCAGTTTAAGGGGACCGGGACAGGGCCTGGGCAAAAACATTCAGTACTTC.

CDR3 protein: CAISGSGAPNQPQHF. The CDR3 nucleotides are TGTGCCATCAGTGGAAGCGGGGCCCCCAATCAGCCCCAGCATTTT. The chain employs TRBV10-3 and TRBJ1-5; the D gene is possibly TRBD1 (5 bases). The V gene lost 4 bases and the J gene lost 3 bases, with 13 bases spanning the gap. Germline CDR1 and CDR2: ENHRY and SYGVKD. The CDR3 has 15 residues.

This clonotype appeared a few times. The CDR3 nucleotides are TGTGCCAGCAGCCAAGAATACCCCACTAGCGGGAGCTATGAGCAGTTCTTC. This encodes CASSQEYPTSGSYEQFF. The chain combines TRBV3-1 with TRBJ2-1, with 11 bases fitting TRBD2. CDR1 and CDR2 from the germline V gene are LGHDT and YNNKEL (reference sequence). The CDR3 totals 17 residues. The trim removed 0 bases at V and 8 bases at J, leaving 9 bases unmatched.

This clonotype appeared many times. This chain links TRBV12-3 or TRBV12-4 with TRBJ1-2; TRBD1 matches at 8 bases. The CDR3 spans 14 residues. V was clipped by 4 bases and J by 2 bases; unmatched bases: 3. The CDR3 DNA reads TGTGCCAGCAGTTCGGACAGGGAGAACTATGGCTACACCTTC. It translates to CASSSDRENYGYTF.

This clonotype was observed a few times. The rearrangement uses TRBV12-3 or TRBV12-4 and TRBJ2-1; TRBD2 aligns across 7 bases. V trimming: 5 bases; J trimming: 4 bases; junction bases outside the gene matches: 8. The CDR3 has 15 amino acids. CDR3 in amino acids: CASSTLLADYNEQFF. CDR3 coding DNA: TGTGCCAGCAGTACCCTTCTAGCGGATTACAATGAGCAGTTCTTC.

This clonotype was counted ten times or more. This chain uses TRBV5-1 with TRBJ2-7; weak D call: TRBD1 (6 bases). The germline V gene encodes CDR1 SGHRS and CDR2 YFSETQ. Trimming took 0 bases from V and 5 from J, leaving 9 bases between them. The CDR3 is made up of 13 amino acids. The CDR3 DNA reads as TGCGCCAGCAGCTTGGCCAGGGGAAACGAGCAGTACTTC. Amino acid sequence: CASSLARGNEQYF.

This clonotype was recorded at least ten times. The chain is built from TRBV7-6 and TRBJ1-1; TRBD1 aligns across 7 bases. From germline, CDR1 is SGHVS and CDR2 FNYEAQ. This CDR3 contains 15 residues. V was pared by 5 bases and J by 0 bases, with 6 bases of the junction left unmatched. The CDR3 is CASSQEGQLNTEAFF. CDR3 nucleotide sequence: TGTGCCAGCAGCCAAGAGGGACAGCTGAACACTGAAGCTTTCTTT.